Following are 25 T cell receptor beta chains from one sample sequenced in a study of radiotherapy plus CTLA-4 blockade in lung cancer. TCRdb's copy holds only in-frame clones and misses some; the assay was immunoSEQ multiplex PCR. Of some 73,000 clones detected, over 70% appear once; the ten largest clones hold roughly 20%. The material was peripheral blood, obtained from a patient treated with radiotherapy plus ipilimumab. The source of these receptors is a human donor with non-small cell lung cancer whose response to radiotherapy plus ipilimumab could not be evaluated. Some clones in this sample may be carry-over from other donors' samples.

The chain joins TRBV6-5 to TRBJ2-7; D is unresolved. The CDR3 spans 14 residues. V was clipped by 5 bases and J by 1 base, with 12 bases between them. Per the germline V gene, CDR1 is MNHEY and CDR2 is SVGAGI. CDR3 nucleotide sequence: TGTGCCAGCAGTCCCCGGTCGATTTCCTACGAGCAGTACTTC. Amino acids: CASSPRSISYEQYF.

CDR3 region: CASSQEIRTAYEQYF. The CDR3 DNA reads as TGCGCCAGCAGCCAAGAGATAAGGACAGCCTACGAGCAGTACTTC. The rearrangement joins TRBV4-1 to TRBJ2-7; tentatively, D is TRBD1 (6 bases). The CDR3 consists of 15 residues. Trimming cost V 0 bases and J 2 bases, with 11 bases left between them. From germline, CDR1 is MGHRA and CDR2 YSYEKL.

The rearrangement uses TRBV15 and TRBJ2-5; 8 bases are shared with TRBD2. CDR1 is LNHNV, CDR2 YYDKDF, per germline (reference sequence). This CDR3 spans 14 amino acids. V lost 5 bases and J lost 1; bases outside the gene matches: 3. The CDR3 loop is CATSVRGGQETQYF. The CDR3 DNA is TGTGCCACCAGCGTACGGGGGGGCCAAGAGACCCAGTACTTC.

The genes are TRBV7-9 and TRBJ1-1; 10 bases align to TRBD1. The V gene end was trimmed by 2 bases and the J gene end by 4 bases; junction bases not matched to a gene: 4. CDR3 length: 15 residues. Per the germline V gene, CDR1 is SEHNR and CDR2 is FQNEAQ (reference sequence). The CDR3 here is CASSLQGQGITEAFF. Written as DNA, the CDR3 is TGTGCCAGCAGCTTACAGGGACAGGGGATCACTGAAGCTTTCTTT.

This chain connects TRBV5-1 to TRBJ2-7; weak D call: TRBD2 (5 bases). CDR3 length equals 15 residues. The germline CDR1 and CDR2 sequences are SGHRS and YFSETQ. V was trimmed by 0 bases and J by 7 bases, leaving 17 bases between them. The CDR3 sequence is CASSLGSGRSGEQYF. The CDR3 DNA is TGCGCCAGCAGCTTGGGTTCCGGGCGCTCGGGGGAGCAGTACTTC.

This chain links TRBV6-5 with TRBJ1-4; the D gene is possibly TRBD1 (6 bases). Trimming pared 5 bases from V and 7 bases from J, leaving 14 bases between. Looked up from germline, CDR1 is MNHEY and CDR2 is SVGAGI. CDR3 size: 14 residues. This CDR3 reads CASSPAGGGEKLFF. Written as DNA, the CDR3 is TGTGCCAGCAGTCCCGCTGGGGGCGGTGAAAAACTGTTTTTT.

As regards this clone: Additional DNA sequences in this sample encode the identical CDR3. This chain joins TRBV9 and TRBJ2-3; D is perhaps TRBD1 (5 bases). The CDR3 runs to 13 residues. The germline V gene encodes CDR1 SGDLS and CDR2 YYNGEE. Trimming took off 1 base at V and 4 bases at J, with 7 bases between the two ends. In DNA, the CDR3 is TGTGCCAGCAGCGTACTGGGGCCAGATACGCAGTATTTT. It codes for CASSVLGPDTQYF.

The chain has TRBV28 and TRBJ2-6; TRBD1 matches 7 bases. Germline V gene lookup returns CDR1 MDHEN and CDR2 SYDVKM. The CDR3 covers 16 residues. V shed 5 bases and J 0 bases; nucleotides not matched to a gene: 4. For the CDR3, the DNA is TGTGCCAGCAGTCCCTGGACAGGCTCTGGGGCCAACGTCCTGACTTTC. Amino acid sequence: CASSPWTGSGANVLTF.

V gene TRBV4-1 combines with J gene TRBJ1-5; D ambiguous. The germline CDR1 and CDR2 sequences are MGHRA and YSYEKL. V gave up 1 base and J gave up 9 bases, with 13 bases separating them. This CDR3 spans 14 amino acids. The CDR3 region has the DNA TGCGCCAGCAGCCAAGGCGACGGCCGGGGGCCCCAGCATTTT. Encoded protein: CASSQGDGRGPQHF.

The chain couples TRBV5-5 to TRBJ1-2, with D perhaps matching TRBD1 (5 bases). The CDR3 loop spans 13 amino acids. V was trimmed by 6 bases and J by 3 bases, leaving 12 bases between them. CDR1 is SGHKS and CDR2 is YYEKEE in the germline V gene (reference sequence). As DNA, the CDR3 is TGTGCCAGCACCCCCGACAGATACTATGGCTACACCTTC. Translation gives CASTPDRYYGYTF. Together with reference TRBV5-5 and TRBJ1-2, the CDR3 gives the full variable domain: DAGVTQSPTHLIKTRGQQVTLRCSPISGHKSVSWYQQVLGQGPQFIFQYYEKEERGRGNFPDRFSARQFPNYSSELNVNALLLGDSALYLCASTPDRYYGYTFGSGTRLTVV.

The V call is TRBV2, the J call TRBJ2-5; 15 bases are a match to TRBD2. J was trimmed by 4 bases and V by 10 bases; bases with no gene match: 7. The CDR3 has 15 amino acids. The V gene's germline CDR1 is SNHLY and CDR2 FYNNEI. This CDR3 is CAIRTSGGAAETQYF. The CDR3 nucleotides are TGTGCCATCCGGACTAGCGGGGGGGCGGCAGAGACCCAGTACTTC.

V usage is TRBV27 and J usage is TRBJ1-1; TRBD1 is a possible D gene (6 bases). V lost 8 bases and J lost 1, with 20 bases in between. The CDR3 is made up of 16 amino acids. Germline V gives CDR1 MNHEY, CDR2 SMNVEV (reference sequence). In DNA, the CDR3 is TGTGCCAGCCGGGGGGGGTGGGGGCGGGAGAACACTGAAGCTTTCTTT. It yields the protein CASRGGWGRENTEAFF.

In its sample, this clone was seen a few times. The same CDR3 also results from other DNA sequences found in this sample. This sequence joins TRBV30 and TRBJ1-3; D is unresolved. Germline V gene data show CDR1 as GTSNPN and CDR2 as SVGIG (reference sequence). V was cut by 0 bases and J by 4 bases, with 4 bases left in between. The CDR3 totals 12 residues. CDR3 loop: CAWSVLGNTIYF. CDR3 coding DNA: TGTGCCTGGAGTGTACTGGGAAACACCATATATTTT.

J is TRBJ2-6 and V is TRBV14; 7 bases align to TRBD1. This CDR3 is 16 amino acids long. J lost 0 bases, V lost 4 bases, and 3 bases had no gene match. Germline V gene sequence: CDR1 SGHDN, CDR2 FVKESK. CDR3 bases: TGTGCCAGCAGCCGAACAGGGGTCTCTGGGGCCAACGTCCTGACTTTC. Its translation is CASSRTGVSGANVLTF. The entire variable domain, with the rest obtained from reference TRBV14 and TRBJ2-6, is as follows: EAGVTQFPSHSVIEKGQTVTLRCDPISGHDNLYWYRRVMGKEIKFLLHFVKESKQDESGMPNNRFLAERTGGTYSTLKVQPAELEDSGVYFCASSRTGVSGANVLTFGAGSRLTVL.

This chain links TRBV27 with TRBJ2-6; 9 bases map to TRBD1. V lost 5 bases to trimming and J lost 2 bases; unmatched junction nucleotides: 4. The CDR3 runs 16 residues. Germline CDR1 reads MNHEY; CDR2 reads SMNVEV (reference sequence). CDR3 sequence (DNA): TGTGCCAGCAGTCCCGGGACAGGGACTGGGGCCAACGTCCTGACTTTC. Amino acid sequence: CASSPGTGTGANVLTF.

The rearrangement joins TRBV5-1 to TRBJ1-6; D is undetermined. The V gene's germline CDR1 is SGHRS and CDR2 YFSETQ. V was cut by 3 bases and J by 6 bases, with 10 bases left in between. The CDR3 consists of 14 residues. CDR3 protein: CASSSTVLNSPLHF. The CDR3 DNA follows: TGCGCCAGCAGCTCCACAGTTCTTAATTCACCCCTCCACTTT.

This clone occurred once. The chain recombines TRBV2 with TRBJ2-1; TRBD2 aligns across 11 bases. Germline V lookup: CDR1 SNHLY, CDR2 FYNNEI. V shed 4 bases, J shed 5 bases, and the junction held 1 base outside the gene matches. This CDR3 has 14 residues. The CDR3 DNA reads TGTGCCAGCAGTGGACTAGCGGGGCACAATGAGCAGTTCTTC. It yields the protein CASSGLAGHNEQFF.

The chain couples TRBV7-2 to TRBJ2-5, with D possibly being TRBD2 (7 bases). The ends were cut back, 0 bases at V and 5 bases at J, with 13 bases in the middle. This CDR3 is built from 15 residues. The V gene's germline CDR1 is SGHTA and CDR2 FQGNSA. The DNA of the CDR3 is TGTGCCAGCAGCTTAGCGGGGGGGCCTCGGGAGACCCAGTACTTC. Amino acid sequence: CASSLAGGPRETQYF.

This clone appeared a few times. The DNA of the CDR3 is TGTGCCAGCAGCTTAGCGCCACTTAACTCTGGAAACACCATATATTTT. This codes for CASSLAPLNSGNTIYF. The rearrangement uses TRBV7-2 and TRBJ1-3; D gene ambiguous. The CDR3 runs 16 residues. V dropped 0 bases and J dropped 0 bases, with 9 bases sitting between them. Germline CDR1 is SGHTA and CDR2 is FQGNSA. The full variable domain, rest sourced from reference TRBV7-2 and TRBJ1-3, is GAGVSQSPSNKVTEKGKDVELRCDPISGHTALYWYRQSLGQGLEFLIYFQGNSAPDKSGLPSDRFSAERTGGSVSTLTIQRTQQEDSAVYLCASSLAPLNSGNTIYFGEGSWLTVV.

The genes are TRBV19 and TRBJ2-3; 10 positions match TRBD1. Trimming at V came to 6 bases and at J to 2 bases, leaving 5 bases not matched to a gene. Germline assignment: CDR1 LNHDA and CDR2 SQIVND (reference sequence). The length of the CDR3 is 15 residues. CDR3 loop: CASSHDRGPTDTQYF. The CDR3 coding sequence is TGTGCCAGTAGCCACGACAGGGGGCCCACAGATACGCAGTATTTT.

CDR3 sequence: CASSSYLAGAGDQETQYF. The CDR3 DNA sequence: TGTGCCAGCAGCTCCTATTTAGCGGGGGCAGGGGACCAAGAGACCCAGTACTTC. This rearrangement joins TRBV7-2 to TRBJ2-5; 9 bases agree with TRBD2. Germline CDR1 reads SGHTA; CDR2 reads FQGNSA. The CDR3 loop spans 18 amino acids. V trimming: 4 bases; J trimming: 0 bases; junction bases outside the gene matches: 12.

The J gene is TRBJ2-7, the V gene TRBV6-5; the D gene is possibly TRBD2 (6 bases). Trimming pared 0 bases from V and 0 bases from J, leaving 12 bases between. CDR1 is MNHEY, CDR2 SVGAGI, per germline. The CDR3 runs to 16 residues. The CDR3 reads CASSYSRTIRSYEQYF. The CDR3 region has the DNA TGTGCCAGCAGTTACTCCCGGACTATCCGCTCCTACGAGCAGTACTTC.

The J gene is TRBJ2-3, the V gene TRBV9; TRBD1 is a possible D gene (6 bases). Germline V gene data show CDR1 as SGDLS and CDR2 as YYNGEE. Trimming pared 4 bases from V and 0 bases from J, leaving 12 bases between. The CDR3 is made up of 15 amino acids. CDR3 protein: CASSPRTASTDTQYF. CDR3 sequence (DNA): TGTGCCAGCAGCCCCCGGACAGCTAGCACAGATACGCAGTATTTT.

Comments on this clone: Other nucleotide sequences in the sample specify the same CDR3. The chain recombines TRBV19 with TRBJ1-2, with TRBD1 matching over 8 bases. Germline V CDR1 and CDR2: LNHDA, SQIVND (reference sequence). V trimming: 6 bases; J trimming: 2 bases; junction bases outside the gene matches: 14. This CDR3 region has 17 residues. The CDR3 sequence is CASRGTGTGQTNYGYTF. CDR3 DNA sequence: TGTGCCAGTAGGGGGACCGGGACAGGCCAAACCAACTATGGCTACACCTTC. Combining the CDR3 with reference TRBV19 and TRBJ1-2 gives the whole variable domain DGGITQSPKYLFRKEGQNVTLSCEQNLNHDAMYWYRQDPGQGLRLIYYSQIVNDFQKGDIAEGYSVSREKKESFPLTVTSAQKNPTAFYLCASRGTGTGQTNYGYTFGSGTRLTVV.

V is TRBV29-1 and J is TRBJ2-7, with a tentative D call TRBD1 (5 bases). Germline loops: CDR1 SQVTM, CDR2 ANQGSEA. V was trimmed by 4 bases and J by 9 bases, leaving 13 bases between them. The CDR3 totals 11 residues. DNA of the CDR3: TGCAGCGTTGGGGGCTCGCTAGGGCAGTACTTC. Encoded protein: CSVGGSLGQYF.